This note documents a single TCR beta chain sequence. The antigen remains unidentified. One end of the junction does not line up with germline, which may come from a read error. This record belongs to a study of shared clonotypes between healthy human individuals. Overall study findings and caveats: Generation probability values for non-shared clonotypes were lower than those for clonotypes shared by all four donors. What naive subsets generally showed was a larger estimated richness than memory subsets showed.

Produced via immunoSEQ multiplex PCR; TCRdb's table is partial and in-frame only. The data hold fewer than 3 million clones, with roughly 92% observed a single time. Germline CDR1 reads MNHNY; CDR2 reads SVGAGI (reference sequence). The CDR3 consists of 11 residues. Source material: naive CD4+ T cells from PBMCs. Stated subset: CD45RA+ positively selected. This chain connects TRBV6-6 to TRBJ1-2; no reliable D call. The clonotype comes from a man younger than 35 in good health. Some clones in this sample may be carry-over from other donors' samples. CDR3 residues: CASSSYYGYTF. The CDR3 coding sequence is TGTGCCAGCAGTTCTTACTACGGCTACACCTTC.